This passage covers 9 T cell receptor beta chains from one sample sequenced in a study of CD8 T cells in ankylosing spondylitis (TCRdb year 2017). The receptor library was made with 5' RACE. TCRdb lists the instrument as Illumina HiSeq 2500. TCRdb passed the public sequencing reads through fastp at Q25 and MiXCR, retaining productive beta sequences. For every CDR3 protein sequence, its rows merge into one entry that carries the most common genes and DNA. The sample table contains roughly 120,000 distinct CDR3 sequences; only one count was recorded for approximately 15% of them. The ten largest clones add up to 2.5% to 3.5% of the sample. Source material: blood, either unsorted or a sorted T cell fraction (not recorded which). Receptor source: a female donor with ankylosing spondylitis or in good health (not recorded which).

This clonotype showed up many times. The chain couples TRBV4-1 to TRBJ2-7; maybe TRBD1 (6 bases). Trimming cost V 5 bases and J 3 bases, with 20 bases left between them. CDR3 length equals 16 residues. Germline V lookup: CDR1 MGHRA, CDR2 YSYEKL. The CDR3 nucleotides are TGCGCCAGCAGCGTACTCGACAGGCGTCCCCTCTACGAGCAGTACTTC. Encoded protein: CASSVLDRRPLYEQYF.

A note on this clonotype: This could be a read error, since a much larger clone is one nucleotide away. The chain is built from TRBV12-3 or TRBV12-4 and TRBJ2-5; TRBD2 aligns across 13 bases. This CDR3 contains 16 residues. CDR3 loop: CASSSGLAGKKETRYF. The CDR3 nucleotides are TGTGCCAGCAGTTCGGGACTAGCGGGGAAAAAAGAGACCCGGTACTTC.

CDR3 region: CSARALRDEQFF. For the CDR3, the DNA is TGCAGTGCTAGAGCTTTACGGGATGAGCAGTTCTTC. This chain connects TRBV20-1 to TRBJ2-1; D ambiguous. The CDR3 is made up of 12 amino acids. The V gene's germline CDR1 is DFQATT and CDR2 SNEGSKA (reference sequence). Trimming took 1 base from V and 8 from J, leaving 9 bases between them.

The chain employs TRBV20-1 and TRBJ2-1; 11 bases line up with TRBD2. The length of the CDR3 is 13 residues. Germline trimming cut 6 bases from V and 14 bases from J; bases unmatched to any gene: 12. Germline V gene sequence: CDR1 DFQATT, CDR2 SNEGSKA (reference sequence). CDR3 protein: CSALGLAVSYEFF. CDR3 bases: TGCAGTGCCCTGGGACTAGCGGTCTCGTATGAGTTCTTC.

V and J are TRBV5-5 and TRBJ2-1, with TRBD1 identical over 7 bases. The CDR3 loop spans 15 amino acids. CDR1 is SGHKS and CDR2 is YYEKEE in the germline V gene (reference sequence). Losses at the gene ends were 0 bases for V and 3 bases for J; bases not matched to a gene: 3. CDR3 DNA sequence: TGTGCCAGCAGCTTGGCGCAGGGGGTCTACAATGAGCAGTTCTTC. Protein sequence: CASSLAQGVYNEQFF.

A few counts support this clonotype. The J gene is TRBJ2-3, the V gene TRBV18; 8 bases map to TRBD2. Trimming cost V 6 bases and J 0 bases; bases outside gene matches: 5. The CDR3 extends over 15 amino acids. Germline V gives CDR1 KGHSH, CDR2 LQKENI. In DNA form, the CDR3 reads TGTGCCAGCTCTCCCAGCGGGGGTAGCACAGATACGCAGTATTTT. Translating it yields CASSPSGGSTDTQYF.

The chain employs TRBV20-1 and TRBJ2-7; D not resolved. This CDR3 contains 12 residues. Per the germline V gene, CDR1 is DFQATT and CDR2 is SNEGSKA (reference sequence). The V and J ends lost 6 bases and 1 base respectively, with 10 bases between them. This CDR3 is CSAARLSYEQYF. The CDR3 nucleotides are TGCAGTGCCGCCCGACTTTCCTACGAGCAGTACTTC.

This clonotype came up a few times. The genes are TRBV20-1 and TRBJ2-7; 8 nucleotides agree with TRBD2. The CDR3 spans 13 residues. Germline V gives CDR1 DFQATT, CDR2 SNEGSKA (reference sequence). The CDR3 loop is CSADRGGRYEQYF. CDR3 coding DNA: TGCAGCGCCGATCGGGGGGGTCGATACGAGCAGTACTTC.

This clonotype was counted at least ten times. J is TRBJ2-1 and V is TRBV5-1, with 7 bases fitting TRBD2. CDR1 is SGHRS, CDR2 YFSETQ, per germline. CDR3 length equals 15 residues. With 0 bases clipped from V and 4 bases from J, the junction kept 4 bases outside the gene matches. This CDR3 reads CASSLGSSGYNEQFF. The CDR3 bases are TGCGCCAGCAGCTTGGGGTCTAGCGGATACAATGAGCAGTTCTTC.